This TCR beta chain was found in a study of T cell responses to AZD1222 COVID-19 vaccine. General study findings and limits: Close to half of all spike-specific TCRs reportedly target regions of the variants that are unmutated.

Data came from immunoSEQ multiplex PCR; TCRdb stores just in-frame clones and leaves some out. This table has around 150,000 clones, approximately 89% appearing once. Comment on this clone: What it recognizes is unknown.

The sample in question was peripheral blood, obtained on day 0 of MenACWY control vaccination. The receptor was derived from an adult in good health.

CDR3 bases: TGTGCCTGGAGTTTTGGCAGTAATTCACCCCTCCACTTT. As protein: CAWSFGSNSPLHF. The rearrangement uses TRBV30 and TRBJ1-6; D uncertain. The germline CDR1 and CDR2 sequences are GTSNPN and SVGIG (reference sequence). CDR3 length equals 13 residues. The V end was cut by 2 bases, the J end by 6 bases, with 8 bases between. The entire variable domain, with the rest obtained from reference TRBV30 and TRBJ1-6, is as follows: SQTIHQWPATLVQPVGSPLSLECTVEGTSNPNLYWYRQAAGRGLQLLFYSVGIGQISSEVPQNLSASRPQDRQFILSSKKLLLSDSGFYLCAWSFGSNSPLHFGNGTRLTVT.